A single sample gave rise to the 14 T cell receptor beta chains below, sequenced in a study of cytomegalovirus exposure and HLA in healthy donors. Only in-frame clones appear in the TCRdb table, and some are missing; sequencing was by immunoSEQ multiplex PCR. The sample gives under 200,000 clones, around 88% of which show up once; 2% to 2.5% is in the top ten. The sample taken for sequencing was PBMCs. These receptors were collected from a woman aged 18-35 years in good health and CMV-seronegative.

This clone was observed a few times. This chain links TRBV7-2 with TRBJ2-5; a weak D match, TRBD1 (6 bases). The CDR3 is made up of 15 amino acids. Germline V gives CDR1 SGHTA, CDR2 FQGNSA. V was shortened by 4 bases and J by 7 bases, with 19 bases between the two germline ends. This CDR3 is CASSWSRDIIVTQYF. CDR3 DNA: TGTGCCAGCAGCTGGAGCCGGGACATCATCGTGACCCAGTACTTC.

The rearrangement uses TRBV4-1 and TRBJ1-1, with a possible D match to TRBD1 (6 bases). Germline values: CDR1 MGHRA, CDR2 YSYEKL. CDR3 size: 17 residues. The germline V and J ends were trimmed by 0 bases and 1 base, with 15 bases remaining between them. The CDR3 region has the DNA TGCGCCAGCAGCCAAGAAAGAGGGGGATGGGGGAACACTGAAGCTTTCTTT. This encodes CASSQERGGWGNTEAFF.

The V gene is TRBV19, the J gene TRBJ2-3, with D hard to call. This CDR3 is 13 amino acids long. The V gene lost 3 bases and the J gene lost 1 base, with 5 bases spanning the gap. Germline-derived CDR1 and CDR2 are LNHDA and SQIVND (reference sequence). The CDR3 region has the DNA TGTGCCAGTAGTATGGTAGGCACAGATACGCAGTATTTT. It codes for CASSMVGTDTQYF.

The J gene is TRBJ2-7, the V gene TRBV2; 10 nucleotides align to TRBD1. The CDR3 loop spans 16 amino acids. V lost 6 bases to trimming and J lost 0 bases; unmatched junction nucleotides: 8. The V gene's germline CDR1 is SNHLY and CDR2 FYNNEI. DNA of the CDR3: TGTGCCAGCAGAGATCCGGGACAGGGGATCTCCTACGAGCAGTACTTC. As protein: CASRDPGQGISYEQYF.

V gene TRBV5-1 combines with J gene TRBJ2-5; tentatively, D is TRBD2 (5 bases). The V gene's germline CDR1 is SGHRS and CDR2 YFSETQ. V was pared by 1 base and J by 6 bases, with 10 bases between. The CDR3 runs to 13 residues. CDR3 loop: CASSLSGGQTQYF. The CDR3 DNA sequence: TGCGCCAGCAGCTTGTCGGGCGGGCAGACCCAGTACTTC.

The CDR3 is CASSLKRDTEAFF. CDR3 DNA sequence: TGTGCCAGCAGCTTAAAGCGGGACACTGAAGCTTTCTTT. The chain employs TRBV7-3 and TRBJ1-1; D is unclear. The germline V gene has CDR1 SGHTA and CDR2 FQGTGA. V was cut by 1 base and J by 3 bases, with 6 bases left in between. The length of the CDR3 is 13 residues.

The chain carries TRBV7-2 and TRBJ2-1; unclear D gene. Trimming took off 2 bases at V and 7 bases at J, with 9 bases between the two ends. Germline V gives CDR1 SGHTA, CDR2 FQGNSA. This CDR3 contains 13 residues. The CDR3 spells CASSLTFMNEQFF. The CDR3 region has the DNA TGTGCCAGCAGCTTAACATTCATGAATGAGCAGTTCTTC.

This chain links TRBV5-1 with TRBJ2-7, with 7 bases matching TRBD1. The junction had 2 bases not matched to a gene; V was cut back by 3 bases and J by 5 bases. Germline CDR1 is SGHRS and CDR2 is YFSETQ. The CDR3 is made up of 12 amino acids. CDR3 DNA: TGCGCCAGCAGCTCAGGGGGAAACGAGCAGTACTTC. This translates into CASSSGGNEQYF.

The chain uses TRBV7-9 and TRBJ2-2; 11 bases fit TRBD2. The J segment lost 5 bases and the V segment lost 5 bases, leaving 4 bases of the junction unmatched. The germline gives CDR1 SEHNR, CDR2 FQNEAQ (reference sequence). This CDR3 has 15 amino acids. CDR3 sequence: CASSKASGRTGELFF. The CDR3 nucleotides are TGTGCCAGCAGCAAAGCTAGCGGGAGGACCGGGGAGCTGTTTTTT.

J is TRBJ1-1 and V is TRBV29-1; 7 bases are shared with TRBD1. In germline, CDR1 is SQVTM, CDR2 ANQGSEA. This CDR3 is 13 amino acids long. The trim removed 4 bases at V and 3 bases at J, leaving 5 bases unmatched. CDR3 DNA: TGCAGCGTTGTTCGGACAGGACACACTGAAGCTTTCTTT. Translating it yields CSVVRTGHTEAFF.

The rearrangement uses TRBV7-2 and TRBJ1-2, with 9 bases lining up with TRBD1. Germline CDR1 and CDR2: SGHTA and FQGNSA. V lost 5 bases, J lost 4 bases, and 8 bases stayed unmatched. The length of the CDR3 is 15 residues. DNA for the CDR3: TGTGCCAGCAGCCCCGGACAGGGGATCACCTATGGCTACACCTTC. This encodes CASSPGQGITYGYTF.

The chain employs TRBV5-1 and TRBJ2-7; 9 bases are a match to TRBD1. There are 15 residues in the CDR3. Unmatched junction bases numbered 8, after V lost 4 bases and J lost 3 bases. Germline CDR1 and CDR2: SGHRS and YFSETQ. CDR3: CASSGGQGGSYEQYF. The CDR3 nucleotides are TGCGCCAGCAGCGGGGGACAGGGAGGCAGCTACGAGCAGTACTTC.

This clone was recorded only once. The gene calls are TRBV9 and TRBJ2-3; no definite D call. There are 15 residues in the CDR3. V lost 0 bases and J lost 1, with 9 bases in between. In germline, CDR1 is SGDLS, CDR2 YYNGEE. CDR3 protein: CASSVAPPGTDTQYF. CDR3 DNA sequence: TGTGCCAGCAGCGTAGCTCCCCCCGGCACAGATACGCAGTATTTT.

The gene calls are TRBV6-5 and TRBJ2-7; D gene unclear. The V and J ends lost 4 bases and 3 bases respectively, with 7 bases between them. This CDR3 region has 12 residues. In germline, CDR1 is MNHEY, CDR2 SVGAGI. The CDR3 DNA reads TGTGCCAGCAGTTCAGACTTCTACGAGCAGTACTTC. It yields the protein CASSSDFYEQYF.